The clone carrying this TCR beta chain was counted a few times. The data originate from a study of naive and memory T cell subsets. The beta constant-region primer was an equimolar mix of two oligonucleotides covering TRBC1 and TRBC2. TCRdb reprocessed the UMI-ligation and nested PCR reads with MiXCR, giving one entry per CDR3 protein. The table lists approximately 82,000 distinct CDR3 sequences, roughly 7.3% of them singletons, with 1.6% in the top ten. The CDR3 covers 14 residues. V gave up 1 base and J gave up 1 base, with 6 bases separating them. Germline lookup yields CDR1 ENHRY and CDR2 SYGVKD. This chain uses TRBV10-3 with TRBJ2-3; D unclear. The sequence was collected from a human donor in good health. What was sequenced was central memory CD4+ T cells from blood. CDR3 protein: CAISEYSGTDTQYF. The CDR3 DNA is TGTGCCATCAGTGAGTACTCGGGCACAGATACGCAGTATTTT.